A selection of T cell receptor beta chains follows, all from one sample in a study of cytomegalovirus exposure and HLA in healthy donors. TCRdb's copy holds only in-frame clones and misses some; the assay was immunoSEQ multiplex PCR. The sample has some 150,000 clones, approximately 60% seen once. Sequencing used PBMCs. Source of these receptors: a woman aged 55-70 years in good health and CMV-seropositive. CDR3s include the opening cysteine and the closing phenylalanine or tryptophan. The order of the fields is V gene, J gene, clone size, D gene, CDR3 DNA, CDR3 protein. D genes are given only for firm matches. For some rows the clone size is stated as once, few or many, or as a class when expanded; others skip it.

>TRBV11-3|TRBJ2-2|NA|TRBD2
TGTGCCAGCAGCTTAGGCGCGGGAGAGGACACCGGGGAGCTGTTTTTT
CASSLGAGEDTGELFF
>TRBV7-2|TRBJ2-3|NA|TRBD2
TGTGCCAGCAGCTCGCCCCGCGGACTAGCGGGAGGCCCCACAGATACGCAGTATTTT
CASSSPRGLAGGPTDTQYF
>TRBV19|TRBJ2-2|NA|TRBD2
TGTGCCAGTAGCCCCGGTCGGAGCGGGAGGTCGAGCACCGGGGAGCTGTTTTTT
CASSPGRSGRSSTGELFF
>TRBV12-5|TRBJ1-1|NA|TRBD1
TGTGCTAGTGGTTTGGACCTGGGACAGAATGTTCCTGAAGCTTTCTTT
CASGLDLGQNVPEAFF
>TRBV30|TRBJ1-1|NA|TRBD1
TGTGCCTGGAGCGGGACAGGGACCAAAGCTTTCTTT
CAWSGTGTKAFF
>TRBV2|TRBJ2-6|few|NA
TGTGCCAGCAGTGCCGTCCCGGGTGGGGCCAACGTCCTGACTTTC
CASSAVPGGANVLTF
>TRBV5-6|TRBJ2-7|NA|TRBD1
TGTGCCAGCAGCCCGGTGACAGGGTACGAGCAGTACTTC
CASSPVTGYEQYF
>TRBV29-1|TRBJ2-3|NA|TRBD2
TGCAGCGTGCCCGGGGGGCTAGCGGGAGATTCGGATACGCAGTATTTT
CSVPGGLAGDSDTQYF
>TRBV28|TRBJ2-7|NA|NA
TGTGCCAGCAGTCCTCGACAGAGCTCCTACGAGCAGTACTTC
CASSPRQSSYEQYF
>TRBV7-6|TRBJ2-7|NA|TRBD2
TGTGCCAGCAGCCTAGGACTAGCTCCCGACGAGCAGTACTTC
CASSLGLAPDEQYF
>TRBV6-1|TRBJ2-2|NA|NA
TGTGCCAGCAGTGATCTGGGGGCGACCGGGGAGCTGTTTTTT
CASSDLGATGELFF
>TRBV7-9|TRBJ1-4|NA|NA
TGTGCCAGCAGCGGAGGGGGGGGAACTAATGAAAAACTGTTTTTT
CASSGGGGTNEKLFF
>TRBV15|TRBJ2-1|NA|NA
TGTGCCACCAGCAGAGATCCAGGGCATGAGCAGTTCTTC
CATSRDPGHEQFF
>TRBV7-3|TRBJ2-7|NA|TRBD2
TGTGCCAGCAGCCCCCGTGGAGCGGGAGCCTCCGAGCAGTACTTC
CASSPRGAGASEQYF
>TRBV28|TRBJ2-7|NA|TRBD2
TGTGCCAGCAGACGTAGCGGGAGCAATACCTACGAGCAGTACTTC
CASRRSGSNTYEQYF
>TRBV25-1|TRBJ2-1|NA|NA
TGTGCCAGCAGTGGCCGAGCTGAGCAGTTCTTC
CASSGRAEQFF
>TRBV11-2|TRBJ1-3|NA|NA
TGTGCCAGCACCCACTGGGGACTTCAGTCTGGAAACACCATATATTTT
CASTHWGLQSGNTIYF
>TRBV11-2|TRBJ2-7|NA|NA
TGTGCCAGCAGCTTAGGGGGAGGGGGCTACGAGCAGTACTTC
CASSLGGGGYEQYF
>TRBV6-6|TRBJ2-7|NA|NA
TGTGCCAGCAGCATAGACTACGAGCAGTACTTC
CASSIDYEQYF
>TRBV9|TRBJ2-7|NA|TRBD2
TGTGCCAGCAGCGTATCTTGGACTAGCTACGAGCAGTACTTC
CASSVSWTSYEQYF
>TRBV27|TRBJ2-7|few|TRBD2
TGTGCCAGCAGTTTATCTAGCGGGAGGCCTTTGTACGAGCAGTACTTC
CASSLSSGRPLYEQYF
>TRBV9|TRBJ2-3|NA|TRBD2
TGTGCCAGCAGCGAGCGTAGCGGGTCTAGCACAGATACGCAGTATTTT
CASSERSGSSTDTQYF
>TRBV7-2|TRBJ1-2|NA|TRBD1
TGTGCCAGCAGCACCAGACAGGGTGGTGGCTACACCTTC
CASSTRQGGGYTF
>TRBV7-2|TRBJ2-3|NA|TRBD2
TGTGCCAGCAGCTTAGATCCTAGCGGAGGCACAGATACGCAGTATTTT
CASSLDPSGGTDTQYF
>TRBV9|TRBJ2-1|NA|NA
TGTGCCAGCAGCGTAACAGTGGGCTCCGCTGAGCAGTTCTTC
CASSVTVGSAEQFF
>TRBV5-4|TRBJ2-3|few|TRBD1
TGTGCCAGCAGCTCCGACTTCGGCAGGGGGCTTGGCACAGATACGCAGTATTTT
CASSSDFGRGLGTDTQYF
>TRBV4-3|TRBJ2-7|NA|TRBD2
TGCGCCAGCAGCCAAGAACCCCCCGGGACTAGCTACGAGCAGTACTTC
CASSQEPPGTSYEQYF
>TRBV7-2|TRBJ2-1|NA|NA
TGTGCCAGCAGCTATGGCGGGCGTACCTACAATGAGCAGTTCTTC
CASSYGGRTYNEQFF
>TRBV27|TRBJ1-5|few|NA
TGTGCCAGCAGCTTACTAGAGTGGATTGTGGATAGCAATCAGCCCCAGCATTTT
CASSLLEWIVDSNQPQHF
>TRBV5-1|TRBJ1-2|few|NA
TGCGCCAGCAGCTTGATAGGGGGTGAAGGCTACACCTTC
CASSLIGGEGYTF
>TRBV10-3|TRBJ1-5|NA|NA
TGTGCCATCAGTGAGGGTAGCAGAAATCAGCCCCAGCATTTT
CAISEGSRNQPQHF